What follows are 8 T cell receptor beta chains derived from one specimen sequenced in a study of T cell changes during pregnancy in multiple sclerosis. The method was immunoSEQ multiplex PCR; TCRdb's version includes in-frame clones alone and lacks a portion of them. The sample carries around 47,000 clones, 90% to 95% recorded once. This sample comprised CD8+ T cells from peripheral blood mononuclear cells, obtained in the first trimester of pregnancy. Receptors originate from a female donor with multiple sclerosis, enrolled in a pregnancy study.

The J gene is TRBJ2-7, the V gene TRBV7-2; tentatively, D is TRBD2 (5 bases). The V and J ends lost 2 bases and 3 bases respectively, with 17 bases between them. Germline lookup yields CDR1 SGHTA and CDR2 FQGNSA. The CDR3 sequence is 16 residues long. CDR3 sequence (DNA): TGTGCCAGCAGCTTACATGAGGGCCAAGACTACTACGAGCAGTACTTC. This gives the protein CASSLHEGQDYYEQYF.

CDR3 DNA: TGCGCCAGCAGTGAGTCGGCTAGCGGCCAGCAGTTCTTC. Its protein is CASSESASGQQFF. V and J are TRBV10-1 and TRBJ2-1, with 7 bases matching TRBD2. The CDR3 runs to 13 residues. V was clipped by 0 bases and J by 11 bases; unmatched bases: 4. Per the germline V gene, CDR1 is WNHNN and CDR2 is SYGVQD (reference sequence).

V gene TRBV4-2 combines with J gene TRBJ2-2; possible D gene TRBD2, 6 bases. Trimming cost V 5 bases and J 6 bases, with 16 bases left between them. CDR3 length: 15 amino acids. Germline lookup yields CDR1 LGHNA and CDR2 YNFKEQ. In DNA form, the CDR3 reads TGTGCCAGCAGCGGTAGCGGCCGTTTTCCCGGGGAGCTGTTTTTT. This translates into CASSGSGRFPGELFF.

The rearrangement joins TRBV25-1 to TRBJ2-7, with 9 positions matching TRBD2. Germline assignment: CDR1 MGHDK and CDR2 SYGVNS. J gave up 3 bases and V 9 bases, and 12 bases lay outside the gene matches. This CDR3 has 15 amino acids. The CDR3 is CASRGGGLAIYEQYF. DNA of the CDR3: TGTGCCAGTCGAGGGGGGGGACTAGCTATCTACGAGCAGTACTTC.

CDR3 sequence (DNA): TGTGCCAGCTCCCTCAGGGTTTCCTACGAGCAGTACTTC. Its protein is CASSLRVSYEQYF. This chain uses TRBV27 with TRBJ2-7; TRBD1 might be the D (5 bases). The germline CDR1 and CDR2 sequences are MNHEY and SMNVEV (reference sequence). V was trimmed by 8 bases and J by 1 base, leaving 12 bases between them. CDR3 size: 13 residues.

The V and J genes are TRBV6-4 and TRBJ2-2, with a tentative D call TRBD1 (5 bases). Germline V lookup: CDR1 MRHNA, CDR2 SNTAGT. There are 15 residues in the CDR3. V lost 3 bases to trimming and J lost 0 bases, with 8 bases between them. The CDR3 DNA sequence: TGTGCCAGCAGTGAAGGGGCAGCGAACACCGGGGAGCTGTTTTTT. Amino acids: CASSEGAANTGELFF.

V and J are TRBV27 and TRBJ2-7, with TRBD1 matching 11 bases. Germline CDR1 and CDR2: MNHEY and SMNVEV (reference sequence). The V and J ends lost 3 bases and 2 bases, in that order; junction bases with no gene match: 3. The length of the CDR3 is 15 residues. This chain's CDR3 is CASSLDRGLTYEQYF. The CDR3 DNA follows: TGTGCCAGCAGTTTGGACAGGGGGCTAACCTACGAGCAGTACTTC.

This clone has only one observation. The chain combines TRBV27 with TRBJ2-1; D perhaps matches TRBD2 (7 bases). CDR1 is MNHEY, CDR2 SMNVEV, per germline (reference sequence). The CDR3 is 12 residues long. The ends were cut back, 4 bases at V and 9 bases at J, with 10 bases in the middle. For the CDR3, the DNA is TGTGCCAGCAGTTGGGGGGGCGGTGAGCAGTTCTTC. This translates into CASSWGGGEQFF.